This T cell receptor beta chain is from a study of shared clonotypes between healthy human individuals. Study details: Per-donor plates numbered three CD4 naive, three CD4 memory, two CD8 naive and one CD8 memory.

As originally analysed: Without quality scores, immunoSEQ junctional reads could not be filtered like full-length reads. The repertoire was sequenced with immunoSEQ multiplex PCR; TCRdb's copy has only in-frame clones and lacks some. The V and J calls and clone size are taken from that table; D and trimming were inferred from the DNA. The sample includes 1.5 million to 2.5 million clones, about 95% of them seen just once. It was CD45RO-negative cells, positively selected for CCR7, that made up naive CD8 cells, with terminally differentiated effector memory CD45RA+ cells excluded. The CDR3 is 12 residues long. From germline, CDR1 is LNHDA and CDR2 SQIVND (reference sequence). V was cut by 6 bases and J by 5 bases, with 10 bases left in between.

The material sequenced was naive CD8+ T cells sorted from blood. The origin of this receptor is a man between 18 and 35 years old in good health. The chain joins TRBV19 to TRBJ1-1; D not certain. In DNA, the CDR3 is TGTGCCAGTAGAACAGATGGTACTGAAGCTTTCTTT. Its protein is CASRTDGTEAFF. Full variable domain (remainder filled in from reference TRBV19 and TRBJ1-1): DGGITQSPKYLFRKEGQNVTLSCEQNLNHDAMYWYRQDPGQGLRLIYYSQIVNDFQKGDIAEGYSVSREKKESFPLTVTSAQKNPTAFYLCASRTDGTEAFFGQGTRLTVV.